One and the same sample provided the 17 T cell receptor beta chains below, sequenced in a study of blood T cell repertoires in COVID-19. Libraries were prepared by immunoSEQ multiplex PCR; TCRdb keeps only in-frame clonotypes and omits some of them. The table shows approximately 350,000 clones, with approximately 82% occurring only once. The material sequenced was peripheral blood. The receptor set was obtained from a young man with active or convalescent COVID-19.

V and J are TRBV5-6 and TRBJ2-3, with TRBD2 identical over 9 bases. Germline V gene data show CDR1 as SGHDT and CDR2 as YYEEEE. The trim removed 3 bases at V and 6 bases at J, leaving 8 bases unmatched. This CDR3 spans 15 amino acids. DNA of the CDR3: TGTGCCAGCAGCTGGGGCGGGGGGGCCGCGGATACGCAGTATTTT. This sequence encodes CASSWGGGAADTQYF.

This rearrangement joins TRBV9 to TRBJ2-1, with 10 bases fitting TRBD1. Looked up from germline, CDR1 is SGDLS and CDR2 is YYNGEE. V shed 4 bases and J 6 bases; nucleotides not matched to a gene: 7. The CDR3 runs 15 residues. The CDR3 reads CASSPMDRGGNEQFF. The CDR3 DNA is TGTGCCAGCAGCCCCATGGACAGGGGGGGCAATGAGCAGTTCTTC. The entire variable domain, with the rest obtained from reference TRBV9 and TRBJ2-1, is as follows: DSGVTQTPKHLITATGQRVTLRCSPRSGDLSVYWYQQSLDQGLQFLIQYYNGEERAKGNILERFSAQQFPDLHSELNLSSLELGDSALYFCASSPMDRGGNEQFFGPGTRLTVL.

The gene calls are TRBV6-6 and TRBJ1-4; the D is unclear. V was trimmed by 2 bases and J by 6 bases, leaving 7 bases between them. Per the germline V gene, CDR1 is MNHNY and CDR2 is SVGAGI (reference sequence). There are 13 residues in the CDR3. CDR3 residues: CASSYRGYEKLFF. CDR3 DNA: TGTGCCAGCAGTTACCGGGGTTATGAAAAACTGTTTTTT.

The chain carries TRBV3-1 (or the pseudogene TRBV3-2) and TRBJ2-7; 10 bases match TRBD2. V lost 8 bases, J lost 0 bases, and 7 bases stayed unmatched. CDR1 is LGHDT and CDR2 is YNNKEL in the germline V gene (reference sequence). The CDR3 contains 15 residues. CDR3 in amino acids: CASRSSSGSSYEQYF. Written as DNA, the CDR3 is TGTGCCAGCCGATCATCTAGCGGGAGCTCCTACGAGCAGTACTTC.

The rearrangement joins TRBV15 to TRBJ2-5; TRBD2 matches at 9 bases. V lost 0 bases and J lost 1; bases outside the gene matches: 6. This CDR3 contains 17 residues. Looked up from germline, CDR1 is LNHNV and CDR2 is YYDKDF (reference sequence). CDR3 sequence: CATSRDPLAGFQETQYF. Here the CDR3 DNA reads TGTGCCACCAGCAGAGATCCCCTAGCGGGGTTCCAAGAGACCCAGTACTTC. Full variable domain (outside the CDR3, taken from reference TRBV15 and TRBJ2-5): DAMVIQNPRYQVTQFGKPVTLSCSQTLNHNVMYWYQQKSSQAPKLLFHYYDKDFNNEADTPDNFQSRRPNTSFCFLDIRSPGLGDTAMYLCATSRDPLAGFQETQYFGPGTRLLVL.

The rearrangement links TRBV2 to TRBJ1-1, with no clear D. Trimming removed 11 bases at V and 3 bases at J, with 16 bases between. The germline CDR1 and CDR2 sequences are SNHLY and FYNNEI. This CDR3 has 13 residues. The CDR3 nucleotides read TGTGCCTCAGGCTATACCAGTCACACTGAAGCTTTCTTT. Translating it yields CASGYTSHTEAFF.

The genes are TRBV6-2 or TRBV6-3 and TRBJ2-2; 12 nucleotides match TRBD2. Germline V lookup: CDR1 MNHEY, CDR2 SVGEGT. This CDR3 is built from 16 residues. J lost 6 bases, V lost 3 bases, and 5 bases had no gene match. The CDR3 bases are TGTGCCAGCAGTTATGCTAGCGGGAGGGCGGCCGGGGAGCTGTTTTTT. This gives the protein CASSYASGRAAGELFF.

The chain recombines TRBV11-2 with TRBJ1-2; 8 positions agree with TRBD1. CDR1 and CDR2 from the germline V gene are SGHAT and FQNNGV. V shed 7 bases and J 7 bases; nucleotides not matched to a gene: 11. The length of the CDR3 is 14 residues. Here the CDR3 DNA reads TGTGCCAGCACCCCCCCCGGACAGGGAACTGGCTACACCTTC. Translation gives CASTPPGQGTGYTF.

The chain employs TRBV7-2 and TRBJ2-3; a weak D match, TRBD1 (5 bases). Germline CDR1 is SGHTA and CDR2 is FQGNSA. Trimming left V 2 bases short and J 4 bases short, with 10 bases between. The CDR3 extends over 14 amino acids. The CDR3: CASSLLAGPDTQYF. The DNA for the CDR3 is TGTGCCAGCAGCTTATTGGCAGGGCCAGATACGCAGTATTTT. The full variable domain, its missing parts supplied by reference TRBV7-2 and TRBJ2-3, is GAGVSQSPSNKVTEKGKDVELRCDPISGHTALYWYRQSLGQGLEFLIYFQGNSAPDKSGLPSDRFSAERTGGSVSTLTIQRTQQEDSAVYLCASSLLAGPDTQYFGPGTRLTVL.

This chain connects TRBV2 to TRBJ2-1, with D uncertain. Looked up from germline, CDR1 is SNHLY and CDR2 is FYNNEI. This CDR3 comprises 11 residues. The V end lost 2 bases, the J end lost 8 bases, and 4 bases lay between the germline ends. CDR3 in amino acids: CASSEFDEQFF. CDR3 DNA sequence: TGTGCCAGCAGTGAATTCGATGAGCAGTTCTTC.

The J gene is TRBJ2-1, the V gene TRBV12-3 or TRBV12-4; D uncertain. V shed 2 bases and J shed 11 bases, with 7 bases lying between them. The CDR3 totals 11 residues. This CDR3 reads CASSLTGQQFF. The CDR3 DNA follows: TGTGCCAGCAGTTTAACTGGGCAGCAGTTCTTC.

This clone was counted a single time. The CDR3 nucleotides are TGTGCCGTCTCTGGGACAGGGGAAGAAAAACTGTTTTTT. It yields the protein CAVSGTGEEKLFF. The gene calls are TRBV24-1 and TRBJ1-4, with 10 nucleotides matching TRBD1. V gave up 12 bases and J gave up 8 bases; unmatched junction bases: 8. Germline V lookup: CDR1 KGHDR, CDR2 SFDVKD. CDR3 length equals 13 residues.

The CDR3 is CASSVLPVETQYF. The CDR3 DNA follows: TGTGCCAGCAGCGTACTCCCAGTAGAGACCCAGTACTTC. The chain carries TRBV9 and TRBJ2-5; no reliable D call. This CDR3 is 13 amino acids long. Between the trimmed V and J ends, which lost 1 base and 4 bases, there was a span of 8 bases. The germline gives CDR1 SGDLS, CDR2 YYNGEE.

V usage is TRBV7-2 and J usage is TRBJ2-1; no clear D. This CDR3 is built from 13 residues. V was shortened by 2 bases and J by 8 bases, with 10 bases between the two germline ends. CDR1 and CDR2 (germline): SGHTA, FQGNSA. The CDR3 loop is CASSLIMGDEQFF. DNA of the CDR3: TGTGCCAGCAGCTTAATTATGGGCGATGAGCAGTTCTTC. The full variable domain, rest sourced from reference TRBV7-2 and TRBJ2-1, is GAGVSQSPSNKVTEKGKDVELRCDPISGHTALYWYRQSLGQGLEFLIYFQGNSAPDKSGLPSDRFSAERTGGSVSTLTIQRTQQEDSAVYLCASSLIMGDEQFFGPGTRLTVL.

This clone was seen ten or more times. V and J are TRBV2 and TRBJ1-6, with TRBD1 matching 7 bases. The CDR3 contains 13 residues. From germline, CDR1 is SNHLY and CDR2 FYNNEI. J gave up 6 bases and V 9 bases, and 5 bases lay outside the gene matches. The CDR3 DNA sequence: TGTGCCAGTTTCCGGGACAGTAATTCACCCCTCCACTTT. It yields the protein CASFRDSNSPLHF.

The chain carries TRBV11-3 and TRBJ2-5; 7 bases map to TRBD2. The CDR3 is 15 amino acids. Germline V CDR1 and CDR2: SGHNT, YENEEA. After removal of 5 bases from V and 1 base from J, the junction contained 7 bases not matched to a gene. The CDR3 loop is CASSISGTTQETQYF. In nucleotides, the CDR3 is TGTGCCAGCAGCATATCCGGGACTACCCAAGAGACCCAGTACTTC.

The chain links TRBV7-9 to TRBJ2-2; 8 nucleotides agree with TRBD1. Germline V gives CDR1 SEHNR, CDR2 FQNEAQ (reference sequence). V lost 6 bases to trimming and J lost 4 bases; unmatched junction nucleotides: 7. CDR3 length: 15 amino acids. Here the CDR3 reads CASRSGQGFTGELFF. The CDR3 DNA reads as TGTGCCAGCAGATCCGGACAGGGATTCACCGGGGAGCTGTTTTTT.